A single sample gave rise to the 9 T cell receptor beta chains below, sequenced in a study of T cells after yellow fever vaccination. TCRdb reprocessed the 5' RACE reads via MiXCR and lists one record per CDR3 protein. The sample comprises some 340,000 distinct CDR3 sequences, about 4% of which are singletons, and just under 25% rests with the top ten. Sequencing used PBMCs, obtained 5 days after the yellow fever booster vaccination. These receptors were collected from a man aged 18 to 29 who received the YFV17D yellow fever vaccine.

This clonotype was recorded a few times. The V and J genes are TRBV10-3 and TRBJ1-5, with D uncertain. CDR1 and CDR2 (germline): ENHRY, SYGVKD. Trimming took off 0 bases at V and 6 bases at J, with 6 bases between the two ends. The CDR3 runs 13 residues. The CDR3 spells CAISESETQPQHF. The CDR3 nucleotides are TGTGCCATCAGTGAGTCCGAAACTCAGCCCCAGCATTTT.

The gene calls are TRBV6-2 or TRBV6-3 and TRBJ2-5; 12 positions match TRBD2. Trimming at V came to 6 bases and at J to 1 base, leaving 6 bases not matched to a gene. The CDR3 length is 16 residues. CDR1 is MNHEY, CDR2 SVGEGT, per germline. The CDR3 reads CASRRPSGGAQETQYF. The CDR3 bases are TGTGCCAGCAGGCGCCCTAGCGGGGGGGCCCAAGAGACCCAGTACTTC.

The rearrangement joins TRBV6-2 or TRBV6-3 to TRBJ1-2, with D perhaps TRBD1 (6 bases). Trimming took 2 bases from V and 3 from J, leaving 13 bases between them. There are 15 residues in the CDR3. Germline V gene lookup returns CDR1 MNHEY and CDR2 SVGEGT. The CDR3 region is CASSYQGGLDYGYTF. The CDR3 DNA sequence: TGTGCCAGCAGTTACCAAGGGGGGCTAGACTATGGCTACACCTTC.

This clonotype came up a few times. The rearrangement uses TRBV5-1 and TRBJ2-5; 7 bases align to TRBD1. J gave up 3 bases and V 0 bases, and 2 bases lay outside the gene matches. Germline V gene lookup returns CDR1 SGHRS and CDR2 YFSETQ. The CDR3 loop spans 14 amino acids. This CDR3 reads CASSLGQGKETQYF. CDR3 nucleotides: TGCGCCAGCAGCTTGGGACAGGGAAAAGAGACCCAGTACTTC.

This clonotype was seen at least ten times. The chain uses TRBV27 and TRBJ2-5; D not certain. The CDR3 is 14 amino acids. The germline V gene encodes CDR1 MNHEY and CDR2 SMNVEV (reference sequence). V was shortened by 5 bases and J by 6 bases, with 16 bases between the two germline ends. The CDR3 protein is CASSAWQREKTQYF. The DNA for the CDR3 is TGTGCCAGCAGTGCTTGGCAGCGCGAGAAGACCCAGTACTTC.

The table lists this clonotype with many counts. DNA of the CDR3: TGTGCCACCAGCCTCGGGACTAGCGGGGTCTACGAGCAGTACTTC. Protein product: CATSLGTSGVYEQYF. The rearrangement joins TRBV15 to TRBJ2-7; 13 bases are shared with TRBD2. V was pared by 5 bases and J by 3 bases, with 4 bases of the junction left unmatched. Per the germline V gene, CDR1 is LNHNV and CDR2 is YYDKDF (reference sequence). This CDR3 is 15 amino acids long.

This clonotype came up a few times. This chain connects TRBV2 to TRBJ1-1, with unresolved D. This CDR3 has 16 amino acids. Trimming shortened V by 7 bases and J by 0 bases, and 18 bases separated the two germline ends. The germline gives CDR1 SNHLY, CDR2 FYNNEI. CDR3 amino acids: CASIRGHRRVNTEAFF. The CDR3 DNA reads as TGTGCCAGCATTCGAGGCCACCGAAGGGTGAACACTGAAGCTTTCTTT.

The table lists this clonotype with a few counts. The V and J genes are TRBV29-1 and TRBJ1-4; D not certain. The V end lost 0 bases, the J end lost 8 bases, and 16 bases lay between the germline ends. CDR3 length: 15 residues. Germline V CDR1 and CDR2: SQVTM, ANQGSEA. CDR3 DNA: TGCAGCGTTGAAGATCTTGAGGGTTTGGGGGAAAAACTGTTTTTT. Encoded protein: CSVEDLEGLGEKLFF.

This clonotype turned up a few times. The V and J genes are TRBV20-1 and TRBJ1-2; a weak D match, TRBD1 (5 bases). The CDR3 has 13 amino acids. Trimming left V 6 bases short and J 6 bases short, with 17 bases between. CDR1 and CDR2 from the germline V gene are DFQATT and SNEGSKA (reference sequence). The CDR3 nucleotides are TGCAGTGCACTGGGGGGACTTCAAGATGGCTACACCTTC. It encodes CSALGGLQDGYTF.